This TCR beta chain is drawn from a study of T cells in tumors after PD-1 blockade. In the study overall: No patient had prior checkpoint blockade, systemic immunosuppression, or radiotherapy within 4 weeks. Treatment was either pembrolizumab 200 mg every 3 weeks or cemiplimab 350 mg every 2 weeks. Whole-study findings and limits: Blood contained approximately 40% of the tumor's TCR clonotypes.

Comments on this clone: The target antigen is unknown.

The repertoire was sequenced with immunoSEQ multiplex PCR; TCRdb's copy has only in-frame clones and lacks some. The table shows roughly 50,000 clones, with over 70% occurring only once. There are 13 residues in the CDR3. V lost 6 bases, J lost 1 base, and 9 bases lay in between. V is TRBV12-3 or TRBV12-4 and J is TRBJ1-1; no reliable D call. The source is a human donor with basal cell carcinoma. The sample in question was PBMCs, obtained before anti-PD-1 treatment. The CDR3 region is CASSIAGNTEAFF. Written as DNA, the CDR3 is TGTGCCAGCAGCATAGCGGGGAACACTGAAGCTTTCTTT.